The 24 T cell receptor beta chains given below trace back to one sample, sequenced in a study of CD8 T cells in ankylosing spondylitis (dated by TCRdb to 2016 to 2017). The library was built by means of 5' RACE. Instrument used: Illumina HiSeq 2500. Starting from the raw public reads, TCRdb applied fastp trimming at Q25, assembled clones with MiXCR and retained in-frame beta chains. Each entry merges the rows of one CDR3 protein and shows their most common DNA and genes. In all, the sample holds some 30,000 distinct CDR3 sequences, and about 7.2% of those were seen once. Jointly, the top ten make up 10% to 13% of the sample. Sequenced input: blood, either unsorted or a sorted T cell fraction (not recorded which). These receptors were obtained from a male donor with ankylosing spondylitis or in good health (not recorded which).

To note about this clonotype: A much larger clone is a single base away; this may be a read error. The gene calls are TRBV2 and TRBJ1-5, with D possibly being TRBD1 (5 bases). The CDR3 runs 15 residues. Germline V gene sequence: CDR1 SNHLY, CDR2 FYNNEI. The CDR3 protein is CTSSESAKGYQPQHF. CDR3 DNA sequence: TGTACCAGCAGTGAGTCGGCGAAGGGGTATCAGCCCCAGCATTTT.

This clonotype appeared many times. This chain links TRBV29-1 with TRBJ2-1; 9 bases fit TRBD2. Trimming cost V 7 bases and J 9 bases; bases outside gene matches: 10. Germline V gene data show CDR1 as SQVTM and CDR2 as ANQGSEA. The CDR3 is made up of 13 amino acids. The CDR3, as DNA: TGCAGCGCCATACTAAATAGCGGGGGTGAGCAGTTCTTC. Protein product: CSAILNSGGEQFF.

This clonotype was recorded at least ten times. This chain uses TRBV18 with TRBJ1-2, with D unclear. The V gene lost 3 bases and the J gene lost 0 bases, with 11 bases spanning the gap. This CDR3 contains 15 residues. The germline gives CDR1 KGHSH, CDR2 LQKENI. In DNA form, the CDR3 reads TGTGCCAGCTCACCGTACATCGAGTCTAACTATGGCTACACCTTC. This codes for CASSPYIESNYGYTF.

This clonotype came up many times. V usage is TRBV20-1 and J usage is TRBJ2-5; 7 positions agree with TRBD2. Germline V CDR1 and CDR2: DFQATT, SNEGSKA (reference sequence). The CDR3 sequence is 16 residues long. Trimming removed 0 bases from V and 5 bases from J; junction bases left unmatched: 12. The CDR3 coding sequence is TGCAGTGCTAGAGATCGTGGCGGGAGCGGATCGGAGACCCAGTACTTC. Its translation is CSARDRGGSGSETQYF.

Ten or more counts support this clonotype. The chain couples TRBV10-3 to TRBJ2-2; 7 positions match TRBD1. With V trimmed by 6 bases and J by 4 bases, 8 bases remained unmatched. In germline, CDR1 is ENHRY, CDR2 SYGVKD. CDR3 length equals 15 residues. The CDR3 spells CAISPLPGGTGELFF. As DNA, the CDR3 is TGTGCCATCAGCCCACTACCAGGGGGCACCGGGGAGCTGTTTTTT.

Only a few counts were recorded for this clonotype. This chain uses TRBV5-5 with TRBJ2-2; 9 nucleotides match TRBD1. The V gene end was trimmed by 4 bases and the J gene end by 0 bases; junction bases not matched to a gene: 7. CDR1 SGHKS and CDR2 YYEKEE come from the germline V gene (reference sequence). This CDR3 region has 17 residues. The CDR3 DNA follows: TGTGCCAGCAGCATGGGGACAGGGACGGCGAACACCGGGGAGCTGTTTTTT. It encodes CASSMGTGTANTGELFF.

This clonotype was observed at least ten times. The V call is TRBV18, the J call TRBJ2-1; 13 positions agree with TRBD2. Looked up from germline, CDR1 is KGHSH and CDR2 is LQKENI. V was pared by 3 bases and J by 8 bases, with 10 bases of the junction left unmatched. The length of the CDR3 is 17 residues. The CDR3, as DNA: TGTGCCAGCTCACCCCGGGGGACTAGCGGGAAATCCGATGAGCAGTTCTTC. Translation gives CASSPRGTSGKSDEQFF.

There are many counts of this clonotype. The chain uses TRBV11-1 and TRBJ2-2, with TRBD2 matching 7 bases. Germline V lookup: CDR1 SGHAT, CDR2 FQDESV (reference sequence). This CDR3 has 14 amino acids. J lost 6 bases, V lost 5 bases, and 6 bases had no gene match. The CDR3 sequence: CASSPLRGAGELFF. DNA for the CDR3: TGTGCCAGCAGCCCCCTCCGGGGGGCCGGGGAGCTGTTTTTT.

The CDR3 nucleotides are TGTGCCAGCAGTTATGACCGATACAATCAGCCCCAGCATTTT. Translated, it gives CASSYDRYNQPQHF. V gene TRBV28 combines with J gene TRBJ1-5; D not resolved. Looked up from germline, CDR1 is MDHEN and CDR2 is SYDVKM. The CDR3 extends over 14 amino acids. Trimming shortened V by 4 bases and J by 3 bases, and 10 bases separated the two germline ends.

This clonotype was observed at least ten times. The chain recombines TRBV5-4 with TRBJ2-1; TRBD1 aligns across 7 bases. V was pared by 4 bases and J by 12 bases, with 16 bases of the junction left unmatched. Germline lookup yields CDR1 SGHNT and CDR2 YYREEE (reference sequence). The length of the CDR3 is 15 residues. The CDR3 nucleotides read TGTGCCAGCAGCGATACCGGACAGGCCCTCGATGGGCAGTTCTTC. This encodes CASSDTGQALDGQFF.

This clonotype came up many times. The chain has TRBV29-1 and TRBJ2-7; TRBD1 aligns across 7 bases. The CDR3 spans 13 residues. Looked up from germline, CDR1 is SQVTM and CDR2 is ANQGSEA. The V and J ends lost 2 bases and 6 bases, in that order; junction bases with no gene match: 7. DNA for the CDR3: TGCAGCGTTGAAATGGAGGCAGGGGGCGAGCAGTACTTC. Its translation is CSVEMEAGGEQYF.

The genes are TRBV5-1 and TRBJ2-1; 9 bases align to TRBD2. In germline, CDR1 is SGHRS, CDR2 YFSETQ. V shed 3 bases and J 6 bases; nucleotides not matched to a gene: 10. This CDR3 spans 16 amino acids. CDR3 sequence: CASSYTGVAGVNEQFF. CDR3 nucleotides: TGCGCCAGCAGCTACACCGGGGTAGCGGGAGTCAATGAGCAGTTCTTC.

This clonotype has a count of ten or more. The CDR3 DNA reads TGTGCCAGCACCCGCGCGACCCAGTACTTC. Its protein product is CASTRATQYF. This chain joins TRBV11-2 and TRBJ2-5, with D unclear. This CDR3 region has 10 residues. Trimming pared 7 bases from V and 7 bases from J, leaving 7 bases between. Germline V gene sequence: CDR1 SGHAT, CDR2 FQNNGV.

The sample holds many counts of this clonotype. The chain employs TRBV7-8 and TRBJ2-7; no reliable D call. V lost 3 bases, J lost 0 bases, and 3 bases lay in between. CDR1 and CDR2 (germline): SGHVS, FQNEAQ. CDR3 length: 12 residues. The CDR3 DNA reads TGTGCCAGCAGCTTCAGCTCCTACGAGCAGTACTTC. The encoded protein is CASSFSSYEQYF.

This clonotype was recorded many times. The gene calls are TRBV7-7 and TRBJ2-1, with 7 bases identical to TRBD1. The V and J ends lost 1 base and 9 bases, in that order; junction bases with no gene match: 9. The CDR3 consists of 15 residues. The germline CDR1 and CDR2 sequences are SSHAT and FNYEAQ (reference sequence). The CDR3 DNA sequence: TGTGCCAGCAGCTTAGTTGCAGGGGGTCAAGCTGAGCAGTTCTTC. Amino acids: CASSLVAGGQAEQFF.

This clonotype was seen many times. CDR3 amino acids: CASANHASGWGNEQFF. CDR3 nucleotide sequence: TGTGCCAGCGCCAATCATGCTAGCGGGTGGGGAAATGAGCAGTTCTTC. This chain links TRBV27 with TRBJ2-1; 8 bases map to TRBD2. J gave up 7 bases and V 8 bases, and 16 bases lay outside the gene matches. CDR1 and CDR2 from the germline V gene are MNHEY and SMNVEV (reference sequence). This CDR3 is built from 16 residues.

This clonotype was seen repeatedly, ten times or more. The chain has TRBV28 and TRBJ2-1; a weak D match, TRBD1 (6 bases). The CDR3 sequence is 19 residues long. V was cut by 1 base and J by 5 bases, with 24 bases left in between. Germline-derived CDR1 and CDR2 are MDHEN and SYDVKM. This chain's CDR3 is CASSLYHMLGRGKNNEQFF. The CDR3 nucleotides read TGTGCCAGCAGTTTATACCATATGTTAGGCAGGGGCAAAAACAATGAGCAGTTCTTC.

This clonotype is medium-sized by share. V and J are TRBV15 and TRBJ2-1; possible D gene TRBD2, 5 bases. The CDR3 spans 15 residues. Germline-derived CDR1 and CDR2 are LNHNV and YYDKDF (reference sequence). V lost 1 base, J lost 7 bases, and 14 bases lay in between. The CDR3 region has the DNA TGTGCCACCAGCAGAGCTATCCGAGAGGGAAATGAGCAGTTCTTC. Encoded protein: CATSRAIREGNEQFF.

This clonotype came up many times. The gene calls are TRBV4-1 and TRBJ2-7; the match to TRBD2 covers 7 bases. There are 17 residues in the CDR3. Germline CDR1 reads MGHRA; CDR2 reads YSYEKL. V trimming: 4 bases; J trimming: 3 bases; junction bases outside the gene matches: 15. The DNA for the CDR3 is TGCGCCAGCAGCCTCAGGGAGGGAGCGGTGGAGAGCTACGAGCAGTACTTC. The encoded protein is CASSLREGAVESYEQYF.

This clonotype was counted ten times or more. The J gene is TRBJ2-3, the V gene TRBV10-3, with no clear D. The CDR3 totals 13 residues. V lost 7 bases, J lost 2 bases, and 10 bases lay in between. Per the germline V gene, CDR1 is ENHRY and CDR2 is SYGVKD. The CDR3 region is CAINGLATDTQYF. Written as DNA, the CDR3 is TGTGCCATCAATGGATTGGCCACAGATACGCAGTATTTT.

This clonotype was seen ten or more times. CDR3 loop: CASGSSGSSYNEQFF. The CDR3 nucleotides are TGTGCCAGCGGGTCCAGCGGGAGCTCCTACAATGAGCAGTTCTTC. The chain links TRBV5-6 to TRBJ2-1, with 8 positions matching TRBD2. CDR3 length equals 15 residues. Germline V gene data show CDR1 as SGHDT and CDR2 as YYEEEE. Trimming at V came to 7 bases and at J to 0 bases, leaving 6 bases not matched to a gene.

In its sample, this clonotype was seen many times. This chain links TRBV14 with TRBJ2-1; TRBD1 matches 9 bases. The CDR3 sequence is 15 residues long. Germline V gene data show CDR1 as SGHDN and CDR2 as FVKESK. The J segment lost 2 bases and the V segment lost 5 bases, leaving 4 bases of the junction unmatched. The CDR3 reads CASSARDRAYNEQFF. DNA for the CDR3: TGTGCCAGCAGCGCCCGGGACAGGGCCTACAATGAGCAGTTCTTC.

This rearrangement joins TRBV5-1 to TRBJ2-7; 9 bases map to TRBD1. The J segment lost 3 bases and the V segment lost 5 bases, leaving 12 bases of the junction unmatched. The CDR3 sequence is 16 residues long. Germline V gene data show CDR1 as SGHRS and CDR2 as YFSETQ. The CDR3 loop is CASSPGQGFLNYEQYF. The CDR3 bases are TGCGCCAGCAGTCCGGGACAGGGCTTTCTGAACTACGAGCAGTACTTC.

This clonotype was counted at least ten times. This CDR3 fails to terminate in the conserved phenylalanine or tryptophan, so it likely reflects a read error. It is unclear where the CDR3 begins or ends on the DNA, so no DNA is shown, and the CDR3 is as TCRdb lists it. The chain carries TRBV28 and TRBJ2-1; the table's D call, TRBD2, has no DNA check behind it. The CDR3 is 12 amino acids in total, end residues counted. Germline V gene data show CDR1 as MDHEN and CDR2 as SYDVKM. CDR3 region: CASSLSKRELAV.